The 31 T cell receptor beta chains below all came from one sample that was sequenced in a study of cytomegalovirus exposure and HLA in healthy donors. Use of 60 Vbeta and 13 Jbeta primers characterized the PCR. Sequencing used immunoSEQ multiplex PCR; TCRdb keeps in-frame clones, though not all of them. There are around 150,000 clones in the sample; around 80% occur only once, and approximately 6.5% lies in the top ten. Sequencing was done on a sample of PBMCs. The origin of the receptors is a man over 45 in good health and CMV-seropositive.

The rearrangement links TRBV9 to TRBJ2-3, with 11 bases identical to TRBD2. In germline, CDR1 is SGDLS, CDR2 YYNGEE. This CDR3 region has 16 residues. V was pared by 2 bases and J by 2 bases, with 4 bases of the junction left unmatched. CDR3 loop: CASSVGTSGITDTQYF. In DNA form, the CDR3 reads TGTGCCAGCAGCGTCGGGACTAGCGGAATCACAGATACGCAGTATTTT.

V gene TRBV11-2 combines with J gene TRBJ2-1, with TRBD2 identical over 8 bases. Germline loops: CDR1 SGHAT, CDR2 FQNNGV. The V segment lost 1 base and the J segment 2 bases; nucleotides outside the gene matches: 7. CDR3 length: 17 residues. The CDR3 spells CASSLGWAGGPYNEQFF. CDR3 coding DNA: TGTGCCAGCAGCTTAGGGTGGGCGGGGGGCCCCTACAATGAGCAGTTCTTC.

CDR3: CAWSVRVAASGGRTDTQYF. As DNA, the CDR3 is TGTGCCTGGAGTGTACGTGTGGCGGCGTCGGGGGGAAGGACAGATACGCAGTATTTT. The V gene is TRBV30, the J gene TRBJ2-3; 7 bases align to TRBD2. The CDR3 contains 19 residues. The germline V gene encodes CDR1 GTSNPN and CDR2 SVGIG (reference sequence). With 0 bases clipped from V and 3 bases from J, the junction kept 18 bases outside the gene matches.

This chain connects TRBV4-1 to TRBJ1-2; D gene ambiguous. Germline assignment: CDR1 MGHRA and CDR2 YSYEKL. V dropped 4 bases and J dropped 4 bases, with 25 bases sitting between them. The CDR3 is 18 residues long. CDR3 amino acids: CASSPILSKVIQTYGYTF. The CDR3 DNA sequence: TGCGCCAGCAGCCCGATCCTCAGTAAAGTGATCCAAACCTATGGCTACACCTTC.

This clone came up a few times. The chain couples TRBV5-1 to TRBJ1-4, with D possibly being TRBD1 (6 bases). The germline CDR1 and CDR2 sequences are SGHRS and YFSETQ. The length of the CDR3 is 18 residues. Trimming removed 4 bases from V and 0 bases from J, with 19 bases in between. The CDR3 protein is CASSRDLQGPTTNEKLFF. The CDR3 DNA is TGCGCCAGCAGCCGGGACCTACAGGGACCGACAACTAATGAAAAACTGTTTTTT.

The chain recombines TRBV10-2 with TRBJ2-5; 8 nucleotides line up with TRBD1. The DNA end lines up better with TRBJ2-7; the J call may be wrong. Germline lookup yields CDR1 WSHSY and CDR2 SAAADI. This CDR3 is built from 15 residues. The DNA for the CDR3 is TGCGCCAGCAGGCAGGGGGCGGGGCTCTCCTACGAGCAGTACTTC. As protein: CASRQGAGLSYEQYF.

The chain is built from TRBV30 and TRBJ1-2; 7 bases map to TRBD1. The length of the CDR3 is 15 residues. CDR1 GTSNPN and CDR2 SVGIG come from the germline V gene (reference sequence). With 2 bases clipped from V and 3 bases from J, the junction kept 9 bases outside the gene matches. The CDR3 DNA sequence: TGTGCCTGGAGTATCCGACAGGGATCCCACTATGGCTACACCTTC. Amino acid sequence: CAWSIRQGSHYGYTF.

Turning to this clone: At one end, the junction sequence differs from germline, possibly due to a read error. For the CDR3, the DNA is TGTGCCAGCAGCCAACCCCTGGGGGACAGTCAATATAATTCACCCCCCCACTTT. Translating it yields CASSQPLGDSQYNSPPHF. The genes are TRBV7-8 and TRBJ1-6; 7 bases align to TRBD1. Germline V gives CDR1 SGHVS, CDR2 FQNEAQ. The CDR3 spans 18 residues.

This clone appeared a single time. This chain connects TRBV6-6 to TRBJ2-3; no definite D call. This CDR3 spans 13 amino acids. The germline V gene encodes CDR1 MNHNY and CDR2 SVGAGI (reference sequence). The V end lost 5 bases, the J end lost 6 bases, and 12 bases lay between the germline ends. CDR3: CASSGHVGDTQYF. CDR3 nucleotide sequence: TGTGCCAGCAGTGGCCACGTGGGCGATACGCAGTATTTT.

The chain carries TRBV30 and TRBJ2-4; 12 bases are shared with TRBD2. Trimming took 1 base from V and 14 from J; bases not matched to a gene: 6. From germline, CDR1 is GTSNPN and CDR2 SVGIG (reference sequence). The CDR3 has 13 amino acids. This CDR3 reads CAWSGLAGGQEYF. CDR3 DNA sequence: TGTGCCTGGAGTGGCCTAGCGGGAGGGCAAGAGTACTTC. The variable domain in full, completed from reference TRBV30 and TRBJ2-4, reads SQTIHQWPATLVQPVGSPLSLECTVEGTSNPNLYWYRQAAGRGLQLLFYSVGIGQISSEVPQNLSASRPQDRQFILSSKKLLLSDSGFYLCAWSGLAGGQEYFGAGTRLSVL.

This sequence joins TRBV27 and TRBJ2-3; 11 bases are a match to TRBD1. The germline V gene encodes CDR1 MNHEY and CDR2 SMNVEV (reference sequence). With V trimmed by 5 bases and J by 4 bases, 5 bases remained unmatched. The length of the CDR3 is 15 residues. The CDR3 DNA sequence: TGTGCCAGCAGTACTCGGGACAGGGGGTCAGATACGCAGTATTTT. Its translation: CASSTRDRGSDTQYF.

This chain joins TRBV6-6 and TRBJ1-6; no firm D call. Germline CDR1 MNHNY, CDR2 SVGAGI (reference sequence). The V end was cut by 3 bases, the J end by 7 bases, with 13 bases between. The CDR3 extends over 15 amino acids. The CDR3 DNA reads TGTGCCAGCAGTTATGACTCGGGTTACAATTCACCCCTCCACTTT. Translating gives CASSYDSGYNSPLHF.

The V gene is TRBV10-2, the J gene TRBJ2-7, with TRBD1 matching 7 bases. CDR3 length equals 13 residues. J lost 7 bases, V lost 7 bases, and 10 bases had no gene match. From germline, CDR1 is WSHSY and CDR2 SAAADI. This CDR3 is CASTPGQREEQYF. Written as DNA, the CDR3 is TGCGCCAGCACTCCGGGACAGCGTGAGGAGCAGTACTTC.

This clone showed up just once. The chain has TRBV2 and TRBJ2-1; 10 bases match TRBD2. The CDR3 contains 16 residues. From germline, CDR1 is SNHLY and CDR2 FYNNEI. J lost 7 bases, V lost 5 bases, and 11 bases had no gene match. Here the CDR3 reads CASSKDSGRDRNEQFF. As DNA, the CDR3 is TGTGCCAGCAGTAAGGACAGCGGGAGGGACCGAAATGAGCAGTTCTTC.

The genes are TRBV19 and TRBJ1-6, with D possibly being TRBD1 (5 bases). The length of the CDR3 is 15 residues. Trimming removed 0 bases from V and 10 bases from J, with 13 bases in between. CDR1 is LNHDA and CDR2 is SQIVND in the germline V gene (reference sequence). The CDR3 sequence is CASSIERGSSSPLHF. In DNA, the CDR3 is TGTGCCAGTAGTATAGAGCGGGGCTCCAGCTCACCCCTCCACTTT.

J is TRBJ1-1 and V is TRBV5-1, with a tentative D call TRBD1 (5 bases). This CDR3 contains 16 residues. The V and J ends lost 3 bases and 1 base respectively, with 16 bases between them. Germline V lookup: CDR1 SGHRS, CDR2 YFSETQ. The chain's CDR3 is CASSSTREGRNTEAFF. DNA for the CDR3: TGCGCCAGCAGCTCCACGCGGGAGGGGAGGAACACTGAAGCTTTCTTT.

The V gene is TRBV19, the J gene TRBJ2-6; tentatively, D is TRBD1 (6 bases). The CDR3 totals 16 residues. Germline values: CDR1 LNHDA, CDR2 SQIVND (reference sequence). Trimming removed 4 bases from V and 2 bases from J, with 12 bases in between. CDR3 in amino acids: CASSTLGGTGANVLTF. DNA of the CDR3: TGTGCCAGTAGTACCCTAGGGGGTACTGGGGCCAACGTCCTGACTTTC.

The chain employs TRBV25-1 and TRBJ2-7; TRBD2 agrees at 7 bases. Germline loops: CDR1 MGHDK, CDR2 SYGVNS. The CDR3 is made up of 13 amino acids. After removal of 8 bases from V and 6 bases from J, the junction contained 10 bases not matched to a gene. In DNA, the CDR3 is TGTGCCAGCGGTCCCCCGGGGGGTGGCGAGCAGTACTTC. Translated, it gives CASGPPGGGEQYF.

The J gene is TRBJ1-4, the V gene TRBV5-1; D is possibly TRBD1 (5 bases). This CDR3 region has 16 residues. CDR1 and CDR2 from the germline V gene are SGHRS and YFSETQ. Trimming pared 1 base from V and 8 bases from J, leaving 18 bases between. The CDR3 DNA reads as TGCGCCAGCAGCTTGTCGGGCGGGGGTGACTTAGAAAAACTGTTTTTT. Amino acid sequence: CASSLSGGGDLEKLFF.

This clone was detected a few times. This chain's CDR3 is CASSWGQHSNQPQHF. The CDR3 DNA sequence: TGTGCCAGCAGTTGGGGACAGCATAGCAATCAGCCCCAGCATTTT. The V gene is TRBV6-5, the J gene TRBJ1-5, with 7 positions matching TRBD1. CDR1 is MNHEY, CDR2 SVGAGI, per germline. The CDR3 has 15 residues. V lost 4 bases and J lost 0; bases outside the gene matches: 3.

This clone was found once. The V and J genes are TRBV27 and TRBJ2-5; TRBD2 agrees at 8 bases. Germline loops: CDR1 MNHEY, CDR2 SMNVEV (reference sequence). Unmatched junction bases numbered 11, after V lost 3 bases and J lost 5 bases. This CDR3 spans 16 amino acids. CDR3 sequence (DNA): TGTGCCAGCAGTTTCTTGTCGGCGGGGGGAGATGAGACCCAGTACTTC. Translated, it gives CASSFLSAGGDETQYF.

The chain carries TRBV6-1 and TRBJ1-2; 8 bases line up with TRBD1. V was clipped by 5 bases and J by 4 bases; unmatched bases: 9. The CDR3 length is 15 residues. Germline-derived CDR1 and CDR2 are MNHNS and SASEGT. Here the CDR3 DNA reads TGTGCCAGCAGTCCTTGGGGGCAGGGGGCCTATGGCTACACCTTC. It encodes CASSPWGQGAYGYTF.

The rearrangement uses TRBV9 and TRBJ2-4, with TRBD1 as a possible D gene (6 bases). V shed 4 bases and J shed 0 bases, with 17 bases lying between them. This CDR3 is built from 17 residues. The germline V gene has CDR1 SGDLS and CDR2 YYNGEE. CDR3 coding DNA: TGTGCCAGCAGCCCTTCTGGCAGGGGCACAGCCAAAAACATTCAGTACTTC. The encoded protein is CASSPSGRGTAKNIQYF.

The chain joins TRBV19 to TRBJ2-5, with 12 positions matching TRBD2. CDR3 length equals 16 residues. Trimming took 6 bases from V and 5 from J; bases not matched to a gene: 10. Germline lookup yields CDR1 LNHDA and CDR2 SQIVND (reference sequence). In DNA form, the CDR3 reads TGTGCCAGTAGCCGGACTAGCGGGATGGGCTGGGAGACCCAGTACTTC. This sequence encodes CASSRTSGMGWETQYF.

The chain carries TRBV7-4 and TRBJ2-5; 7 positions match TRBD1. Trimming at V came to 5 bases and at J to 6 bases, leaving 9 bases not matched to a gene. CDR1 SGHVT and CDR2 SQSDAQ come from the germline V gene. CDR3 length: 14 residues. The CDR3 reads CASSVRQGQKTQYF. DNA of the CDR3: TGTGCCAGCAGCGTGCGACAGGGACAAAAGACCCAGTACTTC. Drawing the rest from reference TRBV7-4 and TRBJ2-5, the complete variable domain is GAGVSQSPRYKVAKRGRDVALRCDSISGHVTLYWYRQTLGQGSEVLTYSQSDAQRDKSGRPSGRFSAERPERSVSTLKIQRTEQGDSAVYLCASSVRQGQKTQYFGPGTRLLVL.

V usage is TRBV15 and J usage is TRBJ2-3, with 7 positions matching TRBD1. The CDR3 spans 16 residues. V was clipped by 1 base and J by 6 bases; unmatched bases: 10. CDR1 LNHNV and CDR2 YYDKDF come from the germline V gene (reference sequence). The CDR3 DNA reads as TGTGCCACCAGCAGAGTAGGACAGGTCCGGGGTGATACGCAGTATTTT. Its protein product is CATSRVGQVRGDTQYF.

V and J are TRBV7-8 and TRBJ2-1; D not resolved. The CDR3 has 14 amino acids. Trimming took 5 bases from V and 10 from J, leaving 18 bases between them. Per the germline V gene, CDR1 is SGHVS and CDR2 is FQNEAQ. The CDR3 region has the DNA TGTGCCAGCAGCACCAGATACTACAATGAGGAGCAGTTCTTC. Translated: CASSTRYYNEEQFF.

The chain carries TRBV5-6 and TRBJ2-5; TRBD1 matches at 8 bases. Trimming at V came to 6 bases and at J to 2 bases, leaving 6 bases not matched to a gene. The CDR3 loop spans 14 amino acids. CDR1 is SGHDT and CDR2 is YYEEEE in the germline V gene. CDR3 bases: TGTGCCAGCAACTTCGGACAGGGACAAGAGACCCAGTACTTC. Its protein product is CASNFGQGQETQYF.

V and J are TRBV18 and TRBJ1-5; the match to TRBD1 covers 10 bases. Trimming took 0 bases from V and 7 from J; bases not matched to a gene: 6. The CDR3 loop spans 16 amino acids. Looked up from germline, CDR1 is KGHSH and CDR2 is LQKENI. Written as DNA, the CDR3 is TGTGCCAGCTCACCACCCGGGACAGGGGCGAGACAGCCCCAGCATTTT. Its protein product is CASSPPGTGARQPQHF.

The V gene is TRBV14, the J gene TRBJ1-4; the match to TRBD1 covers 7 bases. The CDR3 length is 17 residues. The germline V gene has CDR1 SGHDN and CDR2 FVKESK. With V trimmed by 3 bases and J by 0 bases, 7 bases remained unmatched. Here the CDR3 reads CASSHRGGTATNEKLFF. CDR3 DNA sequence: TGTGCCAGCAGCCATCGAGGAGGGACAGCAACTAATGAAAAACTGTTTTTT.

V gene TRBV5-4 combines with J gene TRBJ2-5; 10 nucleotides align to TRBD2. Trimming removed 2 bases from V and 1 base from J; junction bases left unmatched: 5. This CDR3 spans 16 amino acids. Germline values: CDR1 SGHNT, CDR2 YYREEE (reference sequence). The chain's CDR3 is CASSLQGTSAQETQYF. In DNA, the CDR3 is TGTGCCAGCAGCTTACAGGGGACTAGCGCCCAAGAGACCCAGTACTTC.